This entry is about one TCR beta chain. This clone was counted a single time. Its antigen remains unidentified. Per-base quality was not reported, and no clone a single base away is much larger than it. This entry comes from a study of PD-1 blockade in mismatch repair-deficient tumors (dated 2017 in TCRdb). Study-level background: Between September 2013 and late 2016, 80 to 90 consecutive patients with some twelve mismatch repair-deficient cancer types, all previously treated and progressing, were enrolled in the trial. Deep sequencing of TCR CDR3 regions was used to track tumor-associated T cell clones in peripheral blood of patients responding to PD-1 blockade.

For each enrolled patient, mismatch repair deficiency was established using either polymerase chain reaction or immunohistochemistry. TCR sequencing was performed for three patients who responded to pembrolizumab therapy. In the phase II trial, pembrolizumab PD-1 blockade was tested prospectively in advanced mismatch repair-deficient cancers, no matter which tissue of origin the cancers came from. Peripheral blood T cell samples were serially collected before and at multiple times after PD-1 blockade was started. The timing of each blood sample was reported as weeks after the first dose of pembrolizumab. The CDR3 sequence holds 14 residues, the cysteine and phenylalanine included. Only the CDR3 part of the read is kept: 42 bases, read in frame from the first base. According to the germline V gene, CDR1 reads MDHEN and CDR2 reads SYDVKM. The V end gives up 7 bases and the J end 3 bases, leaving 3 bases in the junction not matched to a gene.

Study-level results and caveats: Clones residing in the tumor, which were often undetectable in blood before treatment, expanded quickly after pembrolizumab and then contracted, generally before radiologic responses.

To prepare the library, the immunoSEQ multiplex PCR assay was applied. This is the immuneACCESS table as TCRdb keeps it, with only in-frame sequences that have V and J called. A part of the clones is gone; compared with another copy, unresolved V genes explain less than half, and the rest is unexplained. For this sample the table gives 100,000 or so clones, of which 70% to 85% were detected only once. The top ten clones comprise roughly 6.2% of the sample. This receptor chain uses TRBV28 and TRBJ1-6, with TRBD1 identical over 7 junction bases. Sequencing used peripheral blood, obtained roughly 36 weeks after starting pembrolizumab. This sequence originates from an adult with mismatch repair-deficient cancer. The bases read TGTGCCAGCATTAGGGACAGCTATAATTCACCCCTCCACTTT. The encoded protein is CASIRDSYNSPLHF.